Described below is a single T cell receptor (beta chain) sequence and its context. TCRdb re-analysed the RT-PCR reads in MiXCR, keeping a single row per CDR3 protein. The sample has about 650,000 distinct CDR3 sequences; 14% are singletons. This specimen belongs to a study of response to subunit inactivated influenza vaccine. There are 15 residues in the CDR3. V was shortened by 3 bases and J by 2 bases, with 12 bases between the two germline ends. Germline V lookup: CDR1 LNHNV, CDR2 YYDKDF (reference sequence). This clonotype originated in a man in his fifties who received an inactivated influenza vaccine. The material was PBMCs from blood, obtained 14 to 15 days before vaccination. The chain combines TRBV15 with TRBJ2-3, with D hard to call. CDR3 loop: CATSSRTENTDTQYF. The CDR3 coding sequence is TGTGCCACCAGCAGTAGGACCGAGAACACAGATACGCAGTATTTT.